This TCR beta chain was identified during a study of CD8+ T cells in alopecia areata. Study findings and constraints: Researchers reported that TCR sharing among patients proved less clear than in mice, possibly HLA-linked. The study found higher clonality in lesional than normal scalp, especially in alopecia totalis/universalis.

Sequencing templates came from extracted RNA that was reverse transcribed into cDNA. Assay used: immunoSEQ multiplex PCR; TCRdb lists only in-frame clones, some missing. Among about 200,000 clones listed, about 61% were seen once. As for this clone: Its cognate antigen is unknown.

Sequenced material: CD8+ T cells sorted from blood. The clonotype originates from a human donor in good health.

The CDR3 coding sequence is TGCAGCGTATGGACAGAGAGCTCCTACGAGCAGTACTTC. This codes for CSVWTESSYEQYF. V gene TRBV29-1 combines with J gene TRBJ2-7; possibly TRBD1 for D (6 bases). The CDR3 covers 13 residues. Trimming took off 6 bases at V and 0 bases at J, with 12 bases between the two ends. CDR1 SQVTM and CDR2 ANQGSEA come from the germline V gene.